This T cell receptor (beta chain) was recovered during a study of blood T cell repertoires in COVID-19. Overall study: Donors in the United States, Italy and Spain gave samples during acute or convalescent COVID-19. The analysed material was cDNA or gDNA that came from T cells, B-cell-depleted T cells, or PBMCs.

CDR3 length: 15 residues. From germline, CDR1 is SGDLS and CDR2 YYNGEE. V shed 0 bases, J shed 9 bases, and the junction held 9 bases outside the gene matches. This clone was observed a handful of times. Original methodology: The assay estimated nucleated cells by amplifying reference gene primers. This table comes from immunoSEQ multiplex PCR, and its TCRdb copy is limited to in-frame clones, with some not included. The V and J calls and clone size come from that table; D and trimming were worked out from the DNA. The data show approximately 150,000 clones, with under 90% seen just once and roughly 2.3% held by the top ten. Participants spanned ages about 18 to 100 years and resided in around 25 US areas.

The receptor was isolated from a man aged 40-50 years with acute COVID-19. Sample: PBMCs or T cells enriched from blood (not recorded which). V is TRBV9 and J is TRBJ2-1; 7 bases are a match to TRBD1. Written as DNA, the CDR3 is TGTGCCAGCAGCGTAGCAACAGGGGATGGGGTTGAGCAGTTCTTC. This codes for CASSVATGDGVEQFF.